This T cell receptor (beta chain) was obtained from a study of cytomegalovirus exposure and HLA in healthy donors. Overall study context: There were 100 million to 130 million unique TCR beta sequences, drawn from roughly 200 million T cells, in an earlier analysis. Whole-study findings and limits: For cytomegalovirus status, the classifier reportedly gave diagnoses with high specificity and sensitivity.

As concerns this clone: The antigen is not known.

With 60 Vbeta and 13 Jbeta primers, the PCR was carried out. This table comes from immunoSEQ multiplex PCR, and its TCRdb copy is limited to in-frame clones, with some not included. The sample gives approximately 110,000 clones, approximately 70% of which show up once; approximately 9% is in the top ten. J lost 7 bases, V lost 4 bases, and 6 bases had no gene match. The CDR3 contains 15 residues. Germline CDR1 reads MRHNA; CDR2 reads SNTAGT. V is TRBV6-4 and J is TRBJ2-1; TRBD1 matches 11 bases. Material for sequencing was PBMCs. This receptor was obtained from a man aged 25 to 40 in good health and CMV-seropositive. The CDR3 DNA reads TGTGCCAGCAGTGCCATGGGACAGGGGGGGAATGAGCAGTTCTTC. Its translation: CASSAMGQGGNEQFF.